What follows is one T cell receptor beta chain and its context. Clones were read by immunoSEQ multiplex PCR, and TCRdb kept only the in-frame ones, dropping some. The table records 150,000 or so clones, approximately 90% of them present only once. This specimen belongs to a study of T cell responses to AZD1222 COVID-19 vaccine. For the study at large: Timing groups of about 4 and about 12 weeks for second doses were pooled.

There are 14 residues in the CDR3. CDR1 and CDR2 from the germline V gene are MNHEY and SVGAGI. Trimming took off 0 bases at V and 5 bases at J, with 8 bases between the two ends. This sequence was found in an adult in good health. The chain carries TRBV6-5 and TRBJ2-1, with a possible D match to TRBD2 (6 bases). Here the sequenced sample was peripheral blood, taken on day 0 of AZD1222 vaccination. The CDR3, as DNA: TGTGCCAGCAGTTACTCTCCGGGGGACAATGAGCAGTTCTTC. Translated, it gives CASSYSPGDNEQFF.